Given below is one T cell receptor beta chain in context. Its antigen is unknown. The entry originates in a study of blood T cells in healthy people across ages. Study at large: Using template switching, researchers captured about one barcoded beta molecule for each two T cells.

The CDR3 covers 14 residues. CDR1 is SEHNR and CDR2 is FQNEAQ in the germline V gene (reference sequence). Isolated per sample were at least 7 million PBMCs. The authors ran a second PCR of roughly 7 to 11 cycles using a sample-barcoded 5' primer and a J-beta primer mix. MiXCR, applied by TCRdb to the 5' RACE reads, yields one record per CDR3 protein. Of about 640,000 distinct CDR3 sequences listed, 58% are singletons. Overall study findings and caveats: Bulk PBMC profiling left naive and antigen-experienced comparisons inconclusive.

The sample taken for sequencing was blood. The receptor comes from a man between 60 and 75 years old in good health. This sequence joins TRBV7-9 and TRBJ2-7; D is possibly TRBD1 or TRBD2 (5 bases each). The J call may be wrong; the DNA end is better matched by TRBJ2-5. The CDR3 DNA reads as TGTGCCAGCAGCTTTGCAGGGTCGGGGGAGACCCAGTACTTC. Translated, it gives CASSFAGSGETQYF.